This T cell receptor (beta chain) emerged from a study of radiation and T cells in renal cell carcinoma. Looking at the study overall: Nephrectomy followed 15 Gy stereotactic body radiation by 4 weeks. Study observations and caveats: Without pretreatment biopsies, baseline tumor clonotype presence was undetermined.

Comment on this clone: What it recognizes is unknown.

This CDR3 spans 13 amino acids. Germline V CDR1 and CDR2: LGHNA, YNFKEQ. V lost 0 bases, J lost 7 bases, and 10 bases lay in between. As for time point: baseline pretreatment blood. Treatment reported: 15 Gy SBRT to primary tumor, nephrectomy 4 weeks later. Blood was sampled at baseline, 2 weeks and 4 weeks after SBRT. The tumor was a clear cell renal cell carcinoma. Libraries were prepared by immunoSEQ multiplex PCR; TCRdb keeps only in-frame clonotypes and omits some of them. Of some 140,000 clones in the sample, over 75% are singletons; the top ten hold about 11%. The sample in question was blood, obtained from a patient whose treatment included radiotherapy and nephrectomy. The genes are TRBV4-2 and TRBJ2-7, with D possibly being TRBD1 (6 bases). The sequence was obtained from a woman aged 45-65 years with renal cell carcinoma. CDR3 in amino acids: CASSQEIQGEQYF. The CDR3 DNA reads TGTGCCAGCAGCCAAGAGATTCAGGGGGAGCAGTACTTC.